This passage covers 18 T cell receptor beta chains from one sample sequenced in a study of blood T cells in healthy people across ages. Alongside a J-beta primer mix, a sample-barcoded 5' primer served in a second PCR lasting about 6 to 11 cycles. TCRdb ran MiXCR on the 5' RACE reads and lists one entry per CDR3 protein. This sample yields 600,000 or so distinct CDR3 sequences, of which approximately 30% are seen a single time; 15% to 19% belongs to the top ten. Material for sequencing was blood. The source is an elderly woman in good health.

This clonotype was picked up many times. CDR3 bases: TGTGCCAGCAGCCTGATGGGAGTAGCGGGGGGGTCTAGCACAGATACGCAGTATTTT. It encodes CASSLMGVAGGSSTDTQYF. The chain carries TRBV7-2 and TRBJ2-3; 11 bases line up with TRBD2. V lost 5 bases, J lost 0 bases, and 13 bases stayed unmatched. Germline assignment: CDR1 SGHTA and CDR2 FQGNSA. The CDR3 runs to 19 residues.

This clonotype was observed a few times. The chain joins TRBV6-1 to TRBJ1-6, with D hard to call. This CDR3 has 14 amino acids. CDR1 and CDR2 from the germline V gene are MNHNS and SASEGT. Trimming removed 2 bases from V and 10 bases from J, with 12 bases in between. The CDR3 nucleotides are TGTGCCAGCAGTGAATCGCTTCTTGGATCACCCCTCCACTTT. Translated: CASSESLLGSPLHF.

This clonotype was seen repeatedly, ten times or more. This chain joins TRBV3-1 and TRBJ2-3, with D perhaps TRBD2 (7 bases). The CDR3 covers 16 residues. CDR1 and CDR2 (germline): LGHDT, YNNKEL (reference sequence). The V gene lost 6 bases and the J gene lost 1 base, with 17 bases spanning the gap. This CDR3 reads CASRGGGGVGTDTQYF. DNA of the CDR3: TGTGCCAGCAGAGGAGGGGGGGGCGTCGGCACAGATACGCAGTATTTT.

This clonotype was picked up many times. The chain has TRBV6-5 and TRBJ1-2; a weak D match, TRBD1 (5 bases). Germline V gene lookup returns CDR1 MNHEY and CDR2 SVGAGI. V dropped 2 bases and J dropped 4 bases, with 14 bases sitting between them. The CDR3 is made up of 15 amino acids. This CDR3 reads CASSYPGQGVYGYTF. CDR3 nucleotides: TGTGCCAGCAGTTACCCCGGGCAGGGCGTCTATGGCTACACCTTC.

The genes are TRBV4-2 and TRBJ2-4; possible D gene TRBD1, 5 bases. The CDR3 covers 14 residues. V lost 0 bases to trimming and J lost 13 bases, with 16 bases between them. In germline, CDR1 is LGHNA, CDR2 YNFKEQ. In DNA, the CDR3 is TGTGCCAGCAGCCAAGAACAAGGGGTCAATGAGCAGTACTTC. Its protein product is CASSQEQGVNEQYF.

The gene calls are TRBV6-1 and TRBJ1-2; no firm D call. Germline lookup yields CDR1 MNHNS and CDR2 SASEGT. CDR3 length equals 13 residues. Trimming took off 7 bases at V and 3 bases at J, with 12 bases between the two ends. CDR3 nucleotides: TGTGCCAGCACCCCCAGTAAAGACTATGGCTACACCTTC. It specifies CASTPSKDYGYTF.

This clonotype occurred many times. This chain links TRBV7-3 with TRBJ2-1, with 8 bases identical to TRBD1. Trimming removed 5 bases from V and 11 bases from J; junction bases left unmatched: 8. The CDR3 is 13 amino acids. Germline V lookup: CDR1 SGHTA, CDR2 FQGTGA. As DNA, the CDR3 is TGTGCCAGCAGCCCCAGTCGGACAGGGCAGCAGTTCTTC. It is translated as CASSPSRTGQQFF.

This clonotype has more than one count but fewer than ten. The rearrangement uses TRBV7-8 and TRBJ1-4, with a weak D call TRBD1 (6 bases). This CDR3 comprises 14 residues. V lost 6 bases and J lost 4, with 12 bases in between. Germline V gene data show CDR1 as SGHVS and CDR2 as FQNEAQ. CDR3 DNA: TGTGCCAGCAGTCAACAGGGACTTAATGAAAAACTGTTTTTT. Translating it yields CASSQQGLNEKLFF.

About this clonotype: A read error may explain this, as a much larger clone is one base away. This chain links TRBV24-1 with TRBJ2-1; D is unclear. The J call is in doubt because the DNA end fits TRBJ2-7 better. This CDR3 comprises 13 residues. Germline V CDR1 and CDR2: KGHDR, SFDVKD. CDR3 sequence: CATSVAGYNEQYF. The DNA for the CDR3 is TGTGCCACCAGTGTGGCAGGATACAATGAGCAGTACTTC.

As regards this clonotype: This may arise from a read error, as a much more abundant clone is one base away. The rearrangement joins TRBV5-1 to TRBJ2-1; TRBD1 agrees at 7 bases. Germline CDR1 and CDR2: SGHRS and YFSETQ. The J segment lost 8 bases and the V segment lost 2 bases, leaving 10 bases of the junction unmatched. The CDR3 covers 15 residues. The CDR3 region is CASSFNRGPVDEQFF. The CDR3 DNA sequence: TGCGCCAGCAGCTTTAACAGGGGTCCCGTTGATGAGCAGTTCTTC.

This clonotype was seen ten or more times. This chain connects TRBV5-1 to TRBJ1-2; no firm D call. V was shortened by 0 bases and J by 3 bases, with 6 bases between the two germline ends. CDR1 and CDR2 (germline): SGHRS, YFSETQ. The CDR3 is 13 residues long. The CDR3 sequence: CASSLDADYGYTF. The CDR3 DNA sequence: TGCGCCAGCAGCTTGGATGCGGACTATGGCTACACCTTC.

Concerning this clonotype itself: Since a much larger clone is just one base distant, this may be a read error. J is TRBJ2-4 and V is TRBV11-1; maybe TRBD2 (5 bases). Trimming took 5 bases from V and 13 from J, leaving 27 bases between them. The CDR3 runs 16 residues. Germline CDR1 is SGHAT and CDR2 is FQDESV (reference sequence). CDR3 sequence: CASSPGAGGLNDEQYF. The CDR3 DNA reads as TGTGCCAGCAGCCCCGGTGCAGGAGGACTCAACGATGAGCAGTACTTC.

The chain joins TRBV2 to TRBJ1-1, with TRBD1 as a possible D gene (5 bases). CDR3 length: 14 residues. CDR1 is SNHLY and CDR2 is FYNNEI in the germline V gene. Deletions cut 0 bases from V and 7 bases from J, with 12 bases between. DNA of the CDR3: TGTGCCAGCAGTGAAGCGCTCGGGGGTATTGAAGCTTTCTTT. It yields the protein CASSEALGGIEAFF.

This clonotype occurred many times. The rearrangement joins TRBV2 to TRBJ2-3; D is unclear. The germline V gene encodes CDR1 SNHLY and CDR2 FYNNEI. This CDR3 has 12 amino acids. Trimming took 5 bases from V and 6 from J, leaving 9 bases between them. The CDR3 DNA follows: TGTGCCAGCAGTCCGGATGGGGATACGCAGTATTTT. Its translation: CASSPDGDTQYF.

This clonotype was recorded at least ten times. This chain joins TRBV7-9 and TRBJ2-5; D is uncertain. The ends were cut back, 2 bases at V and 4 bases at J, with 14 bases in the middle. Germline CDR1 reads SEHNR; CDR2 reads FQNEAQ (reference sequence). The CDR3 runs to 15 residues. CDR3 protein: CASSLTSSVSETQYF. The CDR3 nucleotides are TGTGCCAGCAGCTTAACCTCCTCGGTCTCAGAGACCCAGTACTTC.

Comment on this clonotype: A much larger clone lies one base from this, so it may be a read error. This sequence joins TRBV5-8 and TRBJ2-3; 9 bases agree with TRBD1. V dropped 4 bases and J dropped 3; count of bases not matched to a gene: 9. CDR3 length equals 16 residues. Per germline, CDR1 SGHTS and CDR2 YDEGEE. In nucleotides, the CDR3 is TGTGCCAGCAGCAGACGGACAGGGGTTTTTACAGATACGCAGTATTTT. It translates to CASSRRTGVFTDTQYF.

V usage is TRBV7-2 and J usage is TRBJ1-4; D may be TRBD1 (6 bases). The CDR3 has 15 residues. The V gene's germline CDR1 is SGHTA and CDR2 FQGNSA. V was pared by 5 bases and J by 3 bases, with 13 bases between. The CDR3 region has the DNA TGTACCAGCAGCCTCCGGGGGGGCCCTAATGAAAAACTGTTTTTT. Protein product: CTSSLRGGPNEKLFF.

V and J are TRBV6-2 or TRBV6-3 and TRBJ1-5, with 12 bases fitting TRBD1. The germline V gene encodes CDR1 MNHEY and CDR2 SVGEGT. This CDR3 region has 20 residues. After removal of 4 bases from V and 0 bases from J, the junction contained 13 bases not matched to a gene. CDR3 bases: TGTGCCAGCAGTTTCACTCGGGACAGGGGGCGATCCTATAGCAATCAGCCCCAGCATTTT. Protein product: CASSFTRDRGRSYSNQPQHF.